This passage covers 22 T cell receptor beta chains from one sample sequenced in a study of T cell changes during pregnancy in multiple sclerosis. Using immunoSEQ multiplex PCR, the repertoire was profiled, and TCRdb retains in-frame clones only, with some absent. This sample has some 70,000 clones, with under 90% found just once. The sequencing used peripheral blood, collected after pregnancy. The receptors derive from a female donor in good health, enrolled as a control in a pregnancy study.

This rearrangement joins TRBV10-3 to TRBJ1-4, with D maybe TRBD1 (5 bases). V dropped 0 bases and J dropped 6 bases, with 14 bases sitting between them. This CDR3 is built from 16 residues. CDR1 is ENHRY, CDR2 SYGVKD, per germline. Written as DNA, the CDR3 is TGTGCCATCAGTGAGTCGAGAGACAGCACCCATGAAAAACTGTTTTTT. Encoded protein: CAISESRDSTHEKLFF.

This clone was counted a few times. This chain links TRBV10-2 with TRBJ1-5; D might be TRBD1 (5 bases). Per the germline V gene, CDR1 is WSHSY and CDR2 is SAAADI. This CDR3 comprises 13 residues. Between the trimmed V and J ends, which lost 2 bases and 5 bases, there was a span of 7 bases. In DNA, the CDR3 is TGCGCCAGCAGTGAGGGCAGGGATCAGCCCCAGCATTTT. Encoded protein: CASSEGRDQPQHF.

The DNA for the CDR3 is TGTGCCAGCAGTGGAGACAGGGGGGAGACCCAGTACTTC. As protein: CASSGDRGETQYF. The V gene is TRBV6-1, the J gene TRBJ2-5; 9 nucleotides align to TRBD1. V shed 4 bases, J shed 5 bases, and the junction held 2 bases outside the gene matches. The CDR3 contains 13 residues. CDR1 MNHNS and CDR2 SASEGT come from the germline V gene.

The chain has TRBV6-1 and TRBJ2-5; D not resolved. Trimming took 6 bases from V and 7 from J, leaving 6 bases between them. Germline values: CDR1 MNHNS, CDR2 SASEGT. This CDR3 comprises 10 residues. The DNA for the CDR3 is TGTGCCAGCAGCACATGGACCCAGTACTTC. Translating it yields CASSTWTQYF.

The J gene is TRBJ1-2, the V gene TRBV4-1, with a weak D call TRBD1 (6 bases). CDR1 is MGHRA and CDR2 is YSYEKL in the germline V gene. The CDR3 totals 12 residues. The V and J ends lost 6 bases and 8 bases respectively, with 13 bases between them. The CDR3 here is CASRQGAEGYTF. In nucleotides, the CDR3 is TGCGCCAGCAGACAGGGAGCAGAAGGCTACACCTTC.

The rearrangement uses TRBV27 and TRBJ2-5; D is possibly TRBD1 (6 bases). Trimming left V 4 bases short and J 1 base short, with 13 bases between. The V gene's germline CDR1 is MNHEY and CDR2 SMNVEV (reference sequence). This CDR3 comprises 15 residues. The DNA for the CDR3 is TGTGCCAGCAGTTCCCCCGTACAGGGCCAAGAGACCCAGTACTTC. It is translated as CASSSPVQGQETQYF.

The chain combines TRBV19 with TRBJ1-3; the D gene is possibly TRBD1 (5 bases). V lost 6 bases and J lost 0, with 9 bases in between. CDR1 is LNHDA, CDR2 SQIVND, per germline (reference sequence). The CDR3 contains 14 residues. CDR3: CASSRQTSGNTIYF. CDR3 DNA sequence: TGTGCCAGTAGCCGACAGACCTCTGGAAACACCATATATTTT.

The CDR3 DNA is TGTGCCAGCAGCCTAGGAGGGATCTCTCCCTATGGCTACACCTTC. It yields the protein CASSLGGISPYGYTF. The chain recombines TRBV6-1 with TRBJ1-2; D not resolved. Germline lookup yields CDR1 MNHNS and CDR2 SASEGT. The V end lost 6 bases, the J end lost 4 bases, and 18 bases lay between the germline ends. The CDR3 loop spans 15 amino acids.

This clone was seen a single time. The V call is TRBV25-1, the J call TRBJ1-1; TRBD1 is a possible D gene (6 bases). The CDR3 length is 13 residues. Trimming left V 6 bases short and J 1 base short, with 9 bases between. The V gene's germline CDR1 is MGHDK and CDR2 SYGVNS. The chain's CDR3 is CASRKQGNTEAFF. The DNA of the CDR3 is TGTGCCAGCAGGAAACAGGGGAACACTGAAGCTTTCTTT.

The rearrangement uses TRBV7-6 and TRBJ2-7, with TRBD1 matching over 8 bases. The length of the CDR3 is 15 residues. Losses at the gene ends were 5 bases for V and 3 bases for J; bases not matched to a gene: 9. CDR1 SGHVS and CDR2 FNYEAQ come from the germline V gene. The CDR3 DNA reads TGTGCCAGCAGCCCAACCGGACAGGGAGACTACGAGCAGTACTTC. Translating gives CASSPTGQGDYEQYF.

The chain links TRBV30 to TRBJ2-5; 7 bases are shared with TRBD2. The end of the DNA fits TRBJ2-7 better, so the J call may be wrong. This CDR3 comprises 15 residues. Germline CDR1 reads GTSNPN; CDR2 reads SVGIG (reference sequence). This CDR3 reads CAWSVLGWEGLEQYF. DNA for the CDR3: TGTGCCTGGAGTGTACTTGGGTGGGAGGGGCTCGAGCAGTACTTC.

The genes are TRBV27 and TRBJ1-2; D gene unclear. Trimming cost V 6 bases and J 6 bases, with 14 bases left between them. The CDR3 contains 13 residues. Germline lookup yields CDR1 MNHEY and CDR2 SMNVEV (reference sequence). DNA of the CDR3: TGTGCCAGCAGCCGGTCGAGGGCAGATGGCTACACCTTC. Its protein is CASSRSRADGYTF.

The chain combines TRBV10-3 with TRBJ2-1, with a possible D match to TRBD2 (5 bases). This CDR3 contains 14 residues. V lost 2 bases, J lost 4 bases, and 9 bases lay in between. CDR1 and CDR2 from the germline V gene are ENHRY and SYGVKD. The CDR3 DNA is TGTGCCATCAGTGAGCCGACTATTTACAATGAGCAGTTCTTC. It is translated as CAISEPTIYNEQFF.

The chain has TRBV19 and TRBJ2-2; maybe TRBD2 (6 bases). CDR1 is LNHDA, CDR2 SQIVND, per germline (reference sequence). The CDR3 has 15 residues. Trimming removed 5 bases from V and 4 bases from J, with 14 bases in between. The CDR3 nucleotides read TGTGCCAGTAGTTTCCGGGTTAGCGGCACCGGGGAGCTGTTTTTT. The encoded protein is CASSFRVSGTGELFF. Full variable domain (rest looked up from reference TRBV19 and TRBJ2-2): DGGITQSPKYLFRKEGQNVTLSCEQNLNHDAMYWYRQDPGQGLRLIYYSQIVNDFQKGDIAEGYSVSREKKESFPLTVTSAQKNPTAFYLCASSFRVSGTGELFFGEGSRLTVL.

The chain employs TRBV10-3 and TRBJ1-1, with unresolved D. Germline loops: CDR1 ENHRY, CDR2 SYGVKD. CDR3 length: 17 residues. Trimming removed 4 bases from V and 0 bases from J, with 18 bases in between. This CDR3 is CAISGATGSALNTEAFF. DNA of the CDR3: TGTGCCATCAGTGGGGCAACCGGGAGTGCATTGAACACTGAAGCTTTCTTT.

The chain joins TRBV5-1 to TRBJ1-1; 11 bases agree with TRBD1. CDR1 SGHRS and CDR2 YFSETQ come from the germline V gene. There are 17 residues in the CDR3. V dropped 9 bases and J dropped 1; count of bases not matched to a gene: 14. CDR3 sequence reads: CATSAQGQGGPNTEAFF. The CDR3 region has the DNA TGCGCCACCTCGGCCCAGGGACAGGGGGGGCCGAACACTGAAGCTTTCTTT.

The rearrangement links TRBV20-1 to TRBJ1-2; D not certain. The V gene lost 6 bases and the J gene lost 4 bases, with 9 bases spanning the gap. CDR1 DFQATT and CDR2 SNEGSKA come from the germline V gene (reference sequence). The CDR3 totals 11 residues. The CDR3 loop reads CSAPLAYGYTF. The CDR3 DNA follows: TGCAGTGCCCCCTTGGCCTATGGCTACACCTTC.

V is TRBV6-4 and J is TRBJ2-6; D ambiguous. Trimming stripped 6 bases from V and 2 bases from J, with 11 bases between. The CDR3 runs to 15 residues. Germline V gene data show CDR1 as MRHNA and CDR2 as SNTAGT. For the CDR3, the DNA is TGTGCCAGCAGCCCCAGCAGGCCTGGGGCCAACGTCCTGACTTTC. Protein product: CASSPSRPGANVLTF.

V usage is TRBV27 and J usage is TRBJ2-7, with 8 bases fitting TRBD2. CDR1 MNHEY and CDR2 SMNVEV come from the germline V gene (reference sequence). This CDR3 comprises 15 residues. The junction had 9 bases not matched to a gene; V was cut back by 2 bases and J by 6 bases. The CDR3 region has the DNA TGTGCCAGCAGTTTAAGCGGGAGACTAGGTTTCGAGCAGTACTTC. As protein: CASSLSGRLGFEQYF.

This rearrangement joins TRBV27 to TRBJ1-5, with unresolved D. V dropped 0 bases and J dropped 4 bases, with 19 bases sitting between them. Germline V gene sequence: CDR1 MNHEY, CDR2 SMNVEV (reference sequence). The CDR3 extends over 18 amino acids. This CDR3 is CASSLSGDPSGRNQPQHF. CDR3 bases: TGTGCCAGCAGTTTATCCGGCGACCCGTCGGGTAGAAATCAGCCCCAGCATTTT.

The genes are TRBV30 and TRBJ2-7; 9 bases line up with TRBD2. Looked up from germline, CDR1 is GTSNPN and CDR2 is SVGIG (reference sequence). V lost 2 bases to trimming and J lost 2 bases; unmatched junction nucleotides: 10. The CDR3 contains 16 residues. CDR3 nucleotides: TGTGCCTGGAGTCCCTCCGGACTAGCGCGCACCTACGAGCAGTACTTC. Its protein is CAWSPSGLARTYEQYF.

This chain joins TRBV20-1 and TRBJ2-1; D not certain. Germline CDR1 is DFQATT and CDR2 is SNEGSKA (reference sequence). V dropped 3 bases and J dropped 9 bases, with 9 bases sitting between them. The CDR3 length is 11 residues. The CDR3 spells CSASSLSEQFF. CDR3 sequence (DNA): TGCAGTGCTAGCAGTTTGTCTGAGCAGTTCTTC.